These 17 T cell receptor beta chains originate from one sample sequenced in a study of T cell changes during pregnancy in multiple sclerosis. Method: immunoSEQ multiplex PCR; TCRdb's copy keeps in-frame clones and lacks some. Here the sample spans fewer than 70,000 clones, around nine tenths being singletons. Sequencing input: peripheral blood from another person, used as feeder cells. The receptors shown here come from a human donor whose cells served as feeder cells for cultures in a pregnancy study.

The rearrangement joins TRBV18 to TRBJ1-1; D may be TRBD1 (5 bases). This CDR3 is 13 amino acids long. Deletions cut 4 bases from V and 11 bases from J, with 17 bases between. The germline CDR1 and CDR2 sequences are KGHSH and LQKENI. The CDR3 coding sequence is TGTGCCAGCTCACTACAGGTTGGGGGAGAGGCTTTCTTT. Translated: CASSLQVGGEAFF.

This rearrangement joins TRBV6-1 to TRBJ1-2, with 7 bases that match TRBD1. In germline, CDR1 is MNHNS, CDR2 SASEGT. V lost 5 bases to trimming and J lost 3 bases; unmatched junction nucleotides: 3. CDR3 size: 13 residues. In DNA, the CDR3 is TGTGCCAGCAGTCAACAGGGGCACTATGGCTACACCTTC. Translating it yields CASSQQGHYGYTF.

V is TRBV7-9 and J is TRBJ2-3, with D possibly TRBD2 on 5 matching bases. V was cut by 11 bases and J by 2 bases, with 11 bases left in between. The CDR3 spans 12 residues. In germline, CDR1 is SEHNR, CDR2 FQNEAQ (reference sequence). CDR3 nucleotides: TGTGCCGCAACCGGGAACACAGATACGCAGTATTTT. This codes for CAATGNTDTQYF.

The chain combines TRBV4-2 with TRBJ2-6; 7 positions agree with TRBD1. V shed 4 bases, J shed 0 bases, and the junction held 15 bases outside the gene matches. Germline CDR1 reads LGHNA; CDR2 reads YNFKEQ. This CDR3 has 20 amino acids. The CDR3 sequence is CASSRQISQGPSSGANVLTF. CDR3 coding DNA: TGTGCCAGCAGCCGGCAAATTTCACAGGGGCCCAGCTCTGGGGCCAACGTCCTGACTTTC.

This clone was recorded once. This chain connects TRBV9 to TRBJ1-2; D ambiguous. Germline V gives CDR1 SGDLS, CDR2 YYNGEE. This CDR3 spans 16 amino acids. V was trimmed by 0 bases and J by 5 bases, leaving 17 bases between them. The CDR3 is CASSVGSNRRGYGYTF. Here the CDR3 DNA reads TGTGCCAGCAGCGTAGGATCCAATAGGCGAGGGTATGGCTACACCTTC.

This rearrangement joins TRBV18 to TRBJ1-2; D unresolved. This CDR3 is 14 amino acids long. Germline V gene sequence: CDR1 KGHSH, CDR2 LQKENI. V lost 3 bases and J lost 0, with 8 bases in between. CDR3 in DNA: TGTGCCAGCTCACCTGACGGGGCTAACTATGGCTACACCTTC. Its protein is CASSPDGANYGYTF.

This clone was seen just once. The rearrangement links TRBV7-9 to TRBJ1-2, with TRBD1 matching 7 bases. The CDR3 is 14 amino acids. Germline values: CDR1 SEHNR, CDR2 FQNEAQ (reference sequence). V gave up 1 base and J gave up 7 bases; unmatched junction bases: 6. The CDR3 sequence is CASSLDRGGGGYTF. CDR3 nucleotide sequence: TGTGCCAGCAGCTTAGACCGAGGGGGCGGTGGCTACACCTTC. The entire variable domain, with the rest obtained from reference TRBV7-9 and TRBJ1-2, is as follows: DTGVSQNPRHKITKRGQNVTFRCDPISEHNRLYWYRQTLGQGPEFLTYFQNEAQLEKSRLLSDRFSAERPKGSFSTLEIQRTEQGDSAMYLCASSLDRGGGGYTFGSGTRLTVV.

This rearrangement joins TRBV11-2 to TRBJ2-7; no definite D call. The V end lost 5 bases, the J end lost 0 bases, and 14 bases lay between the germline ends. CDR1 is SGHAT, CDR2 FQNNGV, per germline. The CDR3 loop spans 15 amino acids. The CDR3 bases are TGTGCCAGCAGCCCAGAGACTGGTAACTCCTACGAGCAGTACTTC. It codes for CASSPETGNSYEQYF.

V and J are TRBV10-3 and TRBJ1-1; the D is unclear. In germline, CDR1 is ENHRY, CDR2 SYGVKD. V was clipped by 6 bases and J by 7 bases, with 18 bases between them. The CDR3 loop spans 14 amino acids. This chain's CDR3 is CAIRDMSLSYEAFF. The CDR3 DNA sequence: TGTGCCATCAGGGATATGTCTCTGAGTTATGAAGCTTTCTTT.

The J gene is TRBJ2-7, the V gene TRBV6-5, with D possibly being TRBD2 (6 bases). The CDR3 is 13 residues long. Germline CDR1 and CDR2: MNHEY and SVGAGI. Trimming took 11 bases from V and 0 from J, leaving 14 bases between them. This chain's CDR3 is CAVHSGYSYEQYF. The CDR3 DNA is TGTGCCGTCCATAGCGGTTACTCCTACGAGCAGTACTTC.

The chain combines TRBV7-9 with TRBJ2-2, with 14 bases aligning to TRBD2. Trimming removed 5 bases from V and 6 bases from J; junction bases left unmatched: 2. CDR3 length: 15 amino acids. Germline assignment: CDR1 SEHNR and CDR2 FQNEAQ (reference sequence). The CDR3, as DNA: TGTGCCAGCAGCGAGACTAGCGGGAGGGCCGGGGAGCTGTTTTTT. Its translation: CASSETSGRAGELFF.

The CDR3: CASSLGERAGEQYF. CDR3 nucleotide sequence: TGCGCCAGCAGCTTAGGAGAGCGGGCCGGAGAGCAGTACTTC. The rearrangement joins TRBV5-1 to TRBJ2-7; possibly TRBD2 for D (6 bases). Trimming took 2 bases from V and 7 from J, leaving 16 bases between them. Germline V lookup: CDR1 SGHRS, CDR2 YFSETQ. CDR3 size: 14 residues.

This chain uses TRBV9 with TRBJ2-1; D perhaps matches TRBD2 (5 bases). CDR1 and CDR2 (germline): SGDLS, YYNGEE. V was pared by 0 bases and J by 2 bases, with 9 bases between. This CDR3 has 15 residues. The chain's CDR3 is CASSVASGPYNEQFF. The CDR3, as DNA: TGTGCCAGCAGCGTAGCCAGCGGTCCCTACAATGAGCAGTTCTTC.

The chain links TRBV20-1 to TRBJ1-4, with 8 bases that match TRBD1. Losses at the gene ends were 5 bases for V and 7 bases for J; bases not matched to a gene: 0. The CDR3 contains 11 residues. Germline V gene lookup returns CDR1 DFQATT and CDR2 SNEGSKA (reference sequence). CDR3 sequence reads: CSAGQGEKLFF. The CDR3 coding sequence is TGCAGTGCTGGACAGGGTGAAAAACTGTTTTTT.

This chain joins TRBV15 and TRBJ2-1; the match to TRBD2 covers 12 bases. CDR3 size: 14 residues. Germline V gene data show CDR1 as LNHNV and CDR2 as YYDKDF (reference sequence). The J segment lost 13 bases and the V segment lost 4 bases, leaving 8 bases of the junction unmatched. This chain's CDR3 is CATSTWTSGAIQFF. The CDR3 DNA sequence: TGTGCCACCAGCACCTGGACTAGCGGGGCAATTCAGTTCTTC.

The V gene is TRBV29-1, the J gene TRBJ2-1; 9 nucleotides agree with TRBD2. The CDR3 has 15 amino acids. With 1 base clipped from V and 1 base from J, the junction kept 2 bases outside the gene matches. CDR1 SQVTM and CDR2 ANQGSEA come from the germline V gene. CDR3 loop: CSVEGGRGSYNEQFF. As DNA, the CDR3 is TGCAGCGTTGAAGGCGGGAGGGGTTCCTACAATGAGCAGTTCTTC.

The V and J genes are TRBV11-2 and TRBJ1-1; TRBD1 matches 7 bases. With 0 bases clipped from V and 11 bases from J, the junction kept 6 bases outside the gene matches. Per germline, CDR1 SGHAT and CDR2 FQNNGV. The CDR3 has 13 residues. This CDR3 is CASSLDQGQRAFF. CDR3 in DNA: TGTGCCAGCAGCTTAGATCAGGGACAGAGGGCTTTCTTT.